This passage covers 27 T cell receptor beta chains from one sample sequenced in a study of CD8+ T cells in alopecia areata. TCR sequencing used cDNA made by reverse transcription of extracted RNA. Clones were read by immunoSEQ multiplex PCR, and TCRdb kept only the in-frame ones, dropping some. The sample contains 150,000 to 190,000 clones, 50% to 65% of which appear only once. The specimen comprised CD8+ T cells sorted from blood, sampled at week 0. These receptors were collected from a human donor with alopecia areata.

In this sample, this clone turned up a few times. Other DNA sequences in the sample encode the same CDR3. The rearrangement joins TRBV29-1 to TRBJ2-5, with D maybe TRBD2 (6 bases). The ends were cut back, 7 bases at V and 3 bases at J, with 12 bases in the middle. The CDR3 consists of 12 residues. Germline V gene sequence: CDR1 SQVTM, CDR2 ANQGSEA. The CDR3: CSAGDREETQYF. CDR3 in DNA: TGCAGCGCGGGGGATCGGGAAGAGACCCAGTACTTC.

The rearrangement links TRBV2 to TRBJ2-1, with TRBD2 identical over 10 bases. The CDR3 contains 19 residues. Germline assignment: CDR1 SNHLY and CDR2 FYNNEI. J gave up 0 bases and V 2 bases, and 10 bases lay outside the gene matches. This chain's CDR3 is CASSERGTSATYSYNEQFF. The DNA of the CDR3 is TGTGCCAGCAGTGAACGTGGGACTAGCGCGACATACTCCTACAATGAGCAGTTCTTC.

A few counts support this clone. The V call is TRBV30, the J call TRBJ1-1; the D is unclear. Germline CDR1 is GTSNPN and CDR2 is SVGIG (reference sequence). This CDR3 region has 13 residues. Trimming pared 4 bases from V and 1 base from J, leaving 10 bases between. The DNA of the CDR3 is TGTGCCTGGATGGGGAGCCAGAACACTGAAGCTTTCTTT. Encoded protein: CAWMGSQNTEAFF. Full variable domain (missing parts from reference TRBV30 and TRBJ1-1): SQTIHQWPATLVQPVGSPLSLECTVEGTSNPNLYWYRQAAGRGLQLLFYSVGIGQISSEVPQNLSASRPQDRQFILSSKKLLLSDSGFYLCAWMGSQNTEAFFGQGTRLTVV.

V usage is TRBV30 and J usage is TRBJ1-1, with TRBD1 identical over 8 bases. CDR1 and CDR2 from the germline V gene are GTSNPN and SVGIG (reference sequence). V lost 0 bases to trimming and J lost 5 bases; unmatched junction nucleotides: 2. CDR3 length equals 13 residues. CDR3 nucleotides: TGTGCCTGGAGTGTCGACAGGGGAACTGAAGCTTTCTTT. The encoded protein is CAWSVDRGTEAFF.

The chain couples TRBV7-3 to TRBJ2-1; 12 positions match TRBD2. The CDR3 sequence is 15 residues long. With 3 bases clipped from V and 8 bases from J, the junction kept 5 bases outside the gene matches. Germline V gene data show CDR1 as SGHTA and CDR2 as FQGTGA. The CDR3 nucleotides read TGTGCCAGCAGCTTCGCTAGCGGGGGGGCCGATGAGCAGTTCTTC. Residues: CASSFASGGADEQFF.

V gene TRBV7-2 combines with J gene TRBJ1-1; D uncertain. V lost 2 bases and J 8 bases, leaving 12 bases between the germline ends. The CDR3 contains 13 residues. Germline CDR1 SGHTA, CDR2 FQGNSA. The CDR3 protein is CASSLTLQREAFF. The CDR3 DNA reads as TGTGCCAGCAGCTTAACCCTCCAAAGGGAAGCTTTCTTT.

The gene calls are TRBV12-5 and TRBJ2-4, with D hard to call. V dropped 8 bases and J dropped 4 bases, with 9 bases sitting between them. The germline CDR1 and CDR2 sequences are LGHNT and FRNRAP. The CDR3 is made up of 12 amino acids. The CDR3 region is CASSSEKNIQYF. The CDR3 DNA reads as TGTGCTAGTTCCTCAGAGAAAAACATTCAGTACTTC.

This clone was detected only a few times. The chain joins TRBV6-5 to TRBJ2-3; D uncertain. The CDR3 covers 14 residues. Germline-derived CDR1 and CDR2 are MNHEY and SVGAGI. V was cut by 5 bases and J by 3 bases, with 12 bases left in between. This CDR3 is CASSLSGGTDTQYF. The CDR3 DNA sequence: TGTGCCAGCAGTCTCTCGGGCGGAACAGATACGCAGTATTTT.

This CDR3 reads CAWSDLGESSYNEQFF. The CDR3 DNA is TGTGCCTGGAGTGATTTGGGGGAAAGCTCCTACAATGAGCAGTTCTTC. The rearrangement links TRBV30 to TRBJ2-1; the D gene could be TRBD1 or TRBD2 (5 bases each). The CDR3 loop spans 16 amino acids. Trimming shortened V by 1 base and J by 0 bases, and 13 bases separated the two germline ends. The germline CDR1 and CDR2 sequences are GTSNPN and SVGIG (reference sequence).

In its sample, this clone was seen a few times. V is TRBV13 and J is TRBJ2-7; the D is unclear. The CDR3 consists of 11 residues. V was cut by 4 bases and J by 7 bases, with 8 bases left in between. Germline V gene sequence: CDR1 PRHDT, CDR2 FYEKMQ (reference sequence). As DNA, the CDR3 is TGTGCCAGCAGCTACGAAGGGGAGCAGTACTTC. It translates to CASSYEGEQYF.

The chain employs TRBV11-2 and TRBJ2-1, with 11 bases fitting TRBD2. In germline, CDR1 is SGHAT, CDR2 FQNNGV. V gave up 1 base and J gave up 8 bases; unmatched junction bases: 4. The CDR3 totals 15 residues. The CDR3 bases are TGTGCCAGCAGCTTAGGTAGCGGGGGGGCCCATGAGCAGTTCTTC. Translation gives CASSLGSGGAHEQFF.

The chain recombines TRBV7-2 with TRBJ1-6, with TRBD1 as a possible D gene (5 bases). The length of the CDR3 is 17 residues. CDR1 SGHTA and CDR2 FQGNSA come from the germline V gene. The V end was cut by 1 base, the J end by 10 bases, with 20 bases between. CDR3 nucleotides: TGTGCCAGCAGCTTAGGGCGGGGCCGAGGGTCCACCTCACCCCTCCACTTT. Amino acids: CASSLGRGRGSTSPLHF.

The rearrangement uses TRBV30 and TRBJ2-7; D uncertain. V was shortened by 3 bases and J by 1 base, with 19 bases between the two germline ends. Germline-derived CDR1 and CDR2 are GTSNPN and SVGIG (reference sequence). This CDR3 has 16 amino acids. The CDR3 loop is CAWRKLGMGGSYEQYF. The CDR3 DNA reads as TGTGCCTGGAGAAAACTCGGTATGGGTGGTTCCTACGAGCAGTACTTC.

The V gene is TRBV7-2, the J gene TRBJ2-7, with 7 bases aligning to TRBD1. This CDR3 contains 14 residues. With V trimmed by 5 bases and J by 8 bases, 12 bases remained unmatched. Germline V gives CDR1 SGHTA, CDR2 FQGNSA. DNA for the CDR3: TGTGCCAGCAGCCCCCACGACAGGGTTGAAAAGCAGTACTTC. Translated: CASSPHDRVEKQYF.

The chain is built from TRBV13 and TRBJ1-1, with D possibly matching TRBD1 (5 bases). This CDR3 is built from 17 residues. Per germline, CDR1 PRHDT and CDR2 FYEKMQ (reference sequence). V shed 0 bases and J shed 0 bases, with 14 bases lying between them. CDR3 residues: CASSLGAAGPLNTEAFF. CDR3 bases: TGTGCCAGCAGCTTAGGGGCGGCAGGGCCTTTGAACACTGAAGCTTTCTTT.

The sample holds a few counts of this clone. V usage is TRBV30 and J usage is TRBJ2-3; 10 bases match TRBD2. CDR3 length equals 15 residues. V shed 2 bases, J shed 4 bases, and the junction held 6 bases outside the gene matches. Germline lookup yields CDR1 GTSNPN and CDR2 SVGIG (reference sequence). The CDR3 loop reads CAWSRSGGAADTQYF. The CDR3 nucleotides read TGTGCCTGGAGTCGGAGCGGGGGGGCCGCAGATACGCAGTATTTT.

This chain joins TRBV29-1 and TRBJ2-7; the D is unclear. Trimming removed 2 bases at V and 2 bases at J, with 13 bases between. The CDR3 loop spans 14 amino acids. The V gene's germline CDR1 is SQVTM and CDR2 ANQGSEA. Written as DNA, the CDR3 is TGCAGCGTTGAAATTCAGACCCTTCCCTACGAGCAGTACTTC. Amino acid sequence: CSVEIQTLPYEQYF.

The chain carries TRBV13 and TRBJ1-2, with 9 bases lining up with TRBD1. Germline CDR1 and CDR2: PRHDT and FYEKMQ (reference sequence). V was clipped by 5 bases and J by 7 bases; unmatched bases: 8. The CDR3 is 14 amino acids. The CDR3 coding sequence is TGTGCCAGCAGCGCAAAGGGGACAGGGAGTGGCTACACCTTC. The encoded protein is CASSAKGTGSGYTF. The full variable domain, in which reference TRBV13 and TRBJ1-2 provide the parts outside the CDR3, is AAGVIQSPRHLIKEKRETATLKCYPIPRHDTVYWYQQGPGQDPQFLISFYEKMQSDKGSIPDRFSAQQFSDYHSELNMSSLELGDSALYFCASSAKGTGSGYTFGSGTRLTVV.

This clone was counted only a few times. Other DNA sequences in the sample encode the same CDR3. The gene calls are TRBV6-5 and TRBJ1-5; tentatively, D is TRBD1 (6 bases). The ends were cut back, 0 bases at V and 5 bases at J, with 8 bases in the middle. This CDR3 is 14 amino acids long. Germline CDR1 and CDR2: MNHEY and SVGAGI. CDR3 loop: CASSYSEGDQPQHF. The CDR3 DNA reads TGTGCCAGCAGTTACTCTGAGGGGGATCAGCCCCAGCATTTT.

This sequence joins TRBV29-1 and TRBJ2-5, with 11 nucleotides matching TRBD1. From germline, CDR1 is SQVTM and CDR2 ANQGSEA. V was pared by 1 base and J by 5 bases, with 12 bases of the junction left unmatched. CDR3 length: 17 residues. CDR3 region: CSVEGWGDRGYAETQYF. Here the CDR3 DNA reads TGCAGCGTTGAAGGATGGGGGGACAGGGGGTACGCGGAGACCCAGTACTTC.

CDR3: CSVGWEGEKLFF. In DNA form, the CDR3 reads TGCAGCGTTGGCTGGGAGGGTGAAAAACTGTTTTTT. The chain combines TRBV29-1 with TRBJ1-4; no clear D gene. The V end lost 4 bases, the J end lost 7 bases, and 10 bases lay between the germline ends. The CDR3 loop spans 12 amino acids. CDR1 SQVTM and CDR2 ANQGSEA come from the germline V gene.

A few counts support this clone. The gene calls are TRBV7-2 and TRBJ1-5; D is unclear. The CDR3 spans 14 residues. Trimming shortened V by 2 bases and J by 7 bases, and 12 bases separated the two germline ends. Germline V gives CDR1 SGHTA, CDR2 FQGNSA. CDR3 nucleotide sequence: TGTGCCAGCAGCTTACGGGCAGGTTGGCAGCCCCAGCATTTT. The encoded protein is CASSLRAGWQPQHF.

The V and J genes are TRBV5-6 and TRBJ2-7; D remains ambiguous. Per germline, CDR1 SGHDT and CDR2 YYEEEE. The CDR3 extends over 13 amino acids. Trimming took off 0 bases at V and 1 base at J, with 5 bases between the two ends. The CDR3, as DNA: TGTGCCAGCAGCTTGGACCTTTCCTACGAGCAGTACTTC. Translating it yields CASSLDLSYEQYF. Full variable domain (remainder filled in from reference TRBV5-6 and TRBJ2-7): DAGVTQSPTHLIKTRGQQVTLRCSPKSGHDTVSWYQQALGQGPQFIFQYYEEEERQRGNFPDRFSGHQFPNYSSELNVNALLLGDSALYLCASSLDLSYEQYFGPGTRLTVT.

J is TRBJ1-4 and V is TRBV5-1; 12 bases fit TRBD1. Looked up from germline, CDR1 is SGHRS and CDR2 is YFSETQ. Germline trimming cut 3 bases from V and 4 bases from J; bases unmatched to any gene: 10. The CDR3 runs 18 residues. CDR3 in amino acids: CASSSSPGQGAFNEKLFF. In DNA form, the CDR3 reads TGCGCCAGCAGCTCGTCACCGGGACAGGGGGCCTTTAATGAAAAACTGTTTTTT.

This chain links TRBV29-1 with TRBJ2-3; maybe TRBD2 (6 bases). The CDR3 is 13 amino acids. Trimming stripped 4 bases from V and 1 base from J, with 9 bases between. The V gene's germline CDR1 is SQVTM and CDR2 ANQGSEA. CDR3 in amino acids: CSVVPGGTDTQYF. CDR3 DNA: TGCAGCGTTGTCCCGGGGGGCACAGATACGCAGTATTTT.

This clone was counted only a few times. With a far larger clone one base away, a read error is the likely cause. This sequence joins TRBV7-3 and TRBJ2-5, with 7 positions matching TRBD2. The CDR3 is made up of 13 amino acids. V shed 4 bases and J 5 bases; nucleotides not matched to a gene: 4. CDR1 is SGHTA and CDR2 is FQGTGA in the germline V gene. The CDR3 DNA sequence: TGTGCCAGCAGCTGGGGGGGATGGGAGACCCAGTACTTC. Protein: CASSWGGWETQYF.

The chain joins TRBV6-5 to TRBJ1-5; D is ambiguous. CDR1 is MNHEY, CDR2 SVGAGI, per germline. The CDR3 is 14 amino acids. Trimming shortened V by 5 bases and J by 1 base, and 9 bases separated the two germline ends. The CDR3 region has the DNA TGTGCCAGCAGTCCGACACAAAGCAATCAGCCCCAGCATTTT. Its protein is CASSPTQSNQPQHF.